Listed below are T cell receptor beta chains from one sample, sequenced in a study of cytomegalovirus exposure and HLA in healthy donors. Profiled with immunoSEQ multiplex PCR; TCRdb holds only in-frame clones, not every one. Of over 95,000 clones in the sample, about 80% were seen once. Sequencing was done on a sample of PBMCs. Receptors were obtained from a woman aged 25 to 45 in good health and CMV-seropositive. The CDR3 runs from the conserved cysteine through the conserved F or W. A D gene is named only where the DNA matches it firmly. Rows give clone size only sometimes, using once, few, many, or a class for an expanded clone.

j_call: TRBJ2-1
v_call: TRBV19
clone_size: -
d_call: TRBD2
cdr3_aa: CASSTGLAGGPNEQFF
cdr3_nt: TGTGCCAGTAGTACGGGACTAGCGGGGGGGCCTAATGAGCAGTTCTTC

j_call: TRBJ2-7
v_call: TRBV4-1
clone_size: -
d_call: -
cdr3_aa: CASSQGLDYEQYF
cdr3_nt: TGCGCCAGCAGCCAAGGACTCGACTACGAGCAGTACTTC

j_call: TRBJ2-1
v_call: TRBV19
clone_size: -
d_call: -
cdr3_aa: CASSMGSIQGEQFF
cdr3_nt: TGTGCCAGTAGTATGGGATCTATACAGGGTGAGCAGTTCTTC

j_call: TRBJ2-1
v_call: TRBV5-1
clone_size: -
d_call: TRBD1
cdr3_aa: CASSLDRTGVDEQFF
cdr3_nt: TGCGCCAGCAGCTTGGATCGGACAGGGGTCGATGAGCAGTTCTTC

j_call: TRBJ1-3
v_call: TRBV19
clone_size: -
d_call: -
cdr3_aa: CASSAGVSGNTIYF
cdr3_nt: TGTGCCAGTAGTGCCGGGGTCTCAGGAAACACCATATATTTT

j_call: TRBJ2-1
v_call: TRBV10-3
clone_size: -
d_call: TRBD2
cdr3_aa: CAISEPGVAGANEQFF
cdr3_nt: TGTGCCATCAGTGAACCTGGGGTAGCGGGAGCCAATGAGCAGTTCTTC

j_call: TRBJ2-1
v_call: TRBV10-1
clone_size: -
d_call: TRBD2
cdr3_aa: CASSDAGGNEQFF
cdr3_nt: TGCGCCAGCAGTGACGCGGGGGGAAACGAGCAGTTCTTC

j_call: TRBJ2-7
v_call: TRBV9
clone_size: -
d_call: -
cdr3_aa: CASSARTGADEQYF
cdr3_nt: TGTGCCAGCAGCGCTCGGACGGGAGCGGACGAGCAGTACTTC

j_call: TRBJ2-1
v_call: TRBV27
clone_size: -
d_call: TRBD2
cdr3_aa: CASSLLASGSYNEQFF
cdr3_nt: TGTGCCAGTAGTTTACTGGCTAGCGGGAGTTACAATGAGCAGTTCTTC

j_call: TRBJ1-1
v_call: TRBV27
clone_size: -
d_call: -
cdr3_aa: CASSLGGRTEAFF
cdr3_nt: TGTGCCAGCAGTTTAGGCGGTCGCACTGAAGCTTTCTTT

j_call: TRBJ2-7
v_call: TRBV9
clone_size: -
d_call: -
cdr3_aa: CASSVGRDPSYEQYF
cdr3_nt: TGTGCCAGCAGCGTAGGCCGGGATCCCTCCTACGAGCAGTACTTC

j_call: TRBJ2-7
v_call: TRBV7-9
clone_size: -
d_call: TRBD2
cdr3_aa: CASRLAGETYEQYF
cdr3_nt: TGTGCCAGCAGATTAGCGGGAGAGACCTACGAGCAGTACTTC

j_call: TRBJ2-5
v_call: TRBV2
clone_size: -
d_call: -
cdr3_aa: CASTGFLGETQYF
cdr3_nt: TGTGCCAGCACAGGATTTTTGGGCGAGACCCAGTACTTC

j_call: TRBJ1-4
v_call: TRBV5-5
clone_size: -
d_call: TRBD1
cdr3_aa: CASSFDRANEKLFF
cdr3_nt: TGTGCCAGCAGCTTCGACAGGGCGAATGAAAAACTGTTTTTT

j_call: TRBJ2-1
v_call: TRBV6-1
clone_size: few
d_call: -
cdr3_aa: CAISGTFLMNEQFF
cdr3_nt: TGTGCCATTTCTGGGACTTTTCTAATGAATGAGCAGTTCTTC

j_call: TRBJ1-1
v_call: TRBV7-3
clone_size: -
d_call: TRBD1
cdr3_aa: CASSTQGSIEAFF
cdr3_nt: TGTGCCAGCAGCACACAGGGGTCCATTGAAGCTTTCTTT

j_call: TRBJ2-1
v_call: TRBV9
clone_size: -
d_call: TRBD2
cdr3_aa: CASSASGGAHNEQFF
cdr3_nt: TGTGCCAGCAGCGCAAGCGGGGGGGCCCACAATGAGCAGTTCTTC

j_call: TRBJ1-5
v_call: TRBV6-5
clone_size: few
d_call: -
cdr3_aa: CASSYSGRVDQPQHF
cdr3_nt: TGTGCCAGCAGTTACTCTGGGAGGGTGGATCAGCCCCAGCATTTT

j_call: TRBJ1-3
v_call: TRBV6-5
clone_size: -
d_call: -
cdr3_aa: CASSLRVAGNTIYF
cdr3_nt: TGTGCCAGCAGTCTCAGGGTCGCTGGAAACACCATATATTTT

j_call: TRBJ1-5
v_call: TRBV5-1
clone_size: -
d_call: TRBD1
cdr3_aa: CASPARGQSNQPQHF
cdr3_nt: TGCGCCAGCCCCGCCAGGGGGCAGAGCAATCAGCCCCAGCATTTT

j_call: TRBJ2-2
v_call: TRBV6-1
clone_size: -
d_call: TRBD1
cdr3_aa: CASSVGDRVGGELFF
cdr3_nt: TGTGCCAGCAGTGTTGGGGACAGGGTGGGCGGGGAGCTGTTTTTT

j_call: TRBJ2-1
v_call: TRBV18
clone_size: -
d_call: -
cdr3_aa: CASSPRQYEQFF
cdr3_nt: TGTGCCAGCTCACCCAGACAGTATGAGCAGTTCTTC

j_call: TRBJ2-3
v_call: TRBV18
clone_size: -
d_call: TRBD1
cdr3_aa: CASSSRQGSTDTQYF
cdr3_nt: TGTGCCAGCTCATCAAGACAGGGGAGCACAGATACGCAGTATTTT

j_call: TRBJ1-5
v_call: TRBV7-9
clone_size: -
d_call: -
cdr3_aa: CASSSGQPNQPQHF
cdr3_nt: TGTGCCAGCAGCTCCGGACAGCCCAATCAGCCCCAGCATTTT

j_call: TRBJ2-7
v_call: TRBV6-6
clone_size: -
d_call: TRBD1
cdr3_aa: CASSAQGAPGEQYF
cdr3_nt: TGTGCCAGCAGTGCGCAGGGGGCCCCCGGCGAGCAGTACTTC

j_call: TRBJ2-5
v_call: TRBV11-1
clone_size: -
d_call: -
cdr3_aa: CASSFLGGGAQETQYF
cdr3_nt: TGTGCCAGCAGCTTCTTAGGTGGCGGTGCTCAAGAGACCCAGTACTTC

j_call: TRBJ2-1
v_call: TRBV6-5
clone_size: once
d_call: -
cdr3_aa: CASTAGLDNNEQFF
cdr3_nt: TGTGCCAGCACCGCGGGACTGGATAACAATGAGCAGTTCTTC

j_call: TRBJ1-1
v_call: TRBV7-9
clone_size: few
d_call: -
cdr3_aa: CASSLVSGGYAEAFF
cdr3_nt: TGTGCCAGCAGCTTAGTATCCGGGGGGTACGCTGAAGCTTTCTTT

j_call: TRBJ1-1
v_call: TRBV11-3
clone_size: -
d_call: -
cdr3_aa: CASSPRGTEAFF
cdr3_nt: TGTGCCAGCAGCCCGCGGGGCACTGAAGCTTTCTTT

j_call: TRBJ1-1
v_call: TRBV19
clone_size: -
d_call: TRBD1
cdr3_aa: CASSIWGQGAGTEAFF
cdr3_nt: TGTGCCAGTAGTATCTGGGGCCAGGGGGCTGGGACTGAAGCTTTCTTT

j_call: TRBJ2-7
v_call: TRBV29-1
clone_size: -
d_call: TRBD1
cdr3_aa: CSVEGGQGSSYEQYF
cdr3_nt: TGCAGCGTTGAAGGTGGACAGGGAAGCTCCTACGAGCAGTACTTC

j_call: TRBJ1-4
v_call: TRBV29-1
clone_size: -
d_call: TRBD1
cdr3_aa: CSVNRGASEKLFF
cdr3_nt: TGCAGCGTGAACAGGGGGGCTTCTGAAAAACTGTTTTTT

j_call: TRBJ2-1
v_call: TRBV7-3
clone_size: few
d_call: -
cdr3_aa: CASSRDGTMYNEQFF
cdr3_nt: TGTGCCAGCAGTAGAGACGGGACAATGTACAATGAGCAGTTCTTC

j_call: TRBJ1-1
v_call: TRBV19
clone_size: few
d_call: TRBD1
cdr3_aa: CASNVYRGEAFF
cdr3_nt: TGTGCCAGTAACGTTTACAGGGGTGAAGCTTTCTTT

j_call: TRBJ2-3
v_call: TRBV5-1
clone_size: -
d_call: -
cdr3_aa: CASSDRRVSTDTQYF
cdr3_nt: TGCGCCAGCAGCGACCGGAGGGTATCCACAGATACGCAGTATTTT

j_call: TRBJ2-7
v_call: TRBV9
clone_size: -
d_call: TRBD2
cdr3_aa: CASSVDPTSGTYEQYF
cdr3_nt: TGTGCCAGCAGCGTAGATCCGACTAGCGGAACCTACGAGCAGTACTTC

j_call: TRBJ2-3
v_call: TRBV4-1
clone_size: -
d_call: TRBD2
cdr3_aa: CASSHQPGTSGGSTDTQYF
cdr3_nt: TGCGCCAGCAGCCACCAACCCGGGACTAGCGGGGGTAGCACAGATACGCAGTATTTT

j_call: TRBJ2-2
v_call: TRBV10-3
clone_size: few
d_call: TRBD2
cdr3_aa: CAIRGHQAGANTGELFF
cdr3_nt: TGTGCCATCAGGGGACACCAAGCGGGGGCGAACACCGGGGAGCTGTTTTTT

j_call: TRBJ1-6
v_call: TRBV19
clone_size: -
d_call: -
cdr3_aa: CASSIAPLDNGNNSPLHF
cdr3_nt: TGTGCCAGTAGTATAGCCCCACTCGACAATGGCAATAATTCACCCCTCCACTTT

j_call: TRBJ1-5
v_call: TRBV6-5
clone_size: -
d_call: -
cdr3_aa: CASSKGDNQPQHF
cdr3_nt: TGTGCCAGCAGTAAGGGGGACAATCAGCCCCAGCATTTT

j_call: TRBJ2-1
v_call: TRBV19
clone_size: -
d_call: TRBD2
cdr3_aa: CASTLAGGPGNEQFF
cdr3_nt: TGTGCCAGTACCTTAGCGGGAGGCCCTGGGAATGAGCAGTTCTTC

j_call: TRBJ2-7
v_call: TRBV6-1
clone_size: -
d_call: TRBD1
cdr3_aa: CASSERQGAYERYF
cdr3_nt: TGTGCCAGCAGTGAAAGACAGGGGGCGTACGAGCGGTACTTC

j_call: TRBJ1-1
v_call: TRBV7-9
clone_size: few
d_call: TRBD1
cdr3_aa: CASSLGDRLNTEAFF
cdr3_nt: TGTGCCAGCAGCTTAGGGGACAGGCTGAACACTGAAGCTTTCTTT

j_call: TRBJ1-1
v_call: TRBV7-6
clone_size: -
d_call: TRBD1
cdr3_aa: CASSSEPGGGTEAFF
cdr3_nt: TGTGCCAGCAGCTCGGAACCAGGGGGCGGCACTGAAGCTTTCTTT

j_call: TRBJ2-5
v_call: TRBV11-3
clone_size: -
d_call: -
cdr3_aa: CASSPGGPIETQYF
cdr3_nt: TGTGCCAGCAGCCCCGGCGGCCCTATAGAGACCCAGTACTTC

j_call: TRBJ2-1
v_call: TRBV19
clone_size: -
d_call: TRBD2
cdr3_aa: CAAYSSGGSNPNEQFF
cdr3_nt: TGTGCCGCATACTCGTCGGGCGGGAGTAATCCTAATGAGCAGTTCTTC

j_call: TRBJ1-1
v_call: TRBV5-1
clone_size: -
d_call: -
cdr3_aa: CASYDEGVGSEAFF
cdr3_nt: TGCGCCAGCTACGATGAGGGAGTGGGCTCTGAAGCTTTCTTT

j_call: TRBJ1-1
v_call: TRBV5-5
clone_size: few
d_call: TRBD1
cdr3_aa: CASGDRAIGNTEAFF
cdr3_nt: TGTGCCAGCGGGGACAGGGCAATCGGGAACACTGAAGCTTTCTTT

j_call: TRBJ1-1
v_call: TRBV6-6
clone_size: few
d_call: -
cdr3_aa: CASRWTDTEAFF
cdr3_nt: TGTGCCAGCAGATGGACAGACACTGAAGCTTTCTTT

j_call: TRBJ2-3
v_call: TRBV10-1
clone_size: -
d_call: TRBD2
cdr3_aa: CASSERGGPTDTQYF
cdr3_nt: TGCGCCAGCAGTGAGCGGGGGGGCCCCACAGATACGCAGTATTTT

j_call: TRBJ1-2
v_call: TRBV7-2
clone_size: few
d_call: -
cdr3_aa: CASSITGNYGYTF
cdr3_nt: TGTGCCAGCAGCATTACAGGAAACTATGGCTACACCTTC

j_call: TRBJ1-5
v_call: TRBV4-2
clone_size: -
d_call: TRBD1
cdr3_aa: CASSQTGSNQPQHF
cdr3_nt: TGTGCCAGCAGTCAGACAGGGAGCAATCAGCCCCAGCATTTT

j_call: TRBJ2-1
v_call: TRBV19
clone_size: -
d_call: -
cdr3_aa: CASSIFGSPGDEQFF
cdr3_nt: TGTGCCAGTAGTATTTTTGGGAGTCCGGGTGACGAGCAGTTCTTC

j_call: TRBJ1-2
v_call: TRBV30
clone_size: few
d_call: -
cdr3_aa: CAWSVSGHGYTF
cdr3_nt: TGTGCCTGGAGTGTGTCAGGGCATGGCTACACCTTC

j_call: TRBJ2-7
v_call: TRBV5-6
clone_size: -
d_call: -
cdr3_aa: CASSAHSYEQYF
cdr3_nt: TGTGCCAGCAGCGCGCACTCCTACGAGCAGTACTTC

j_call: TRBJ2-2
v_call: TRBV5-4
clone_size: -
d_call: -
cdr3_aa: CASRSQDTGELFF
cdr3_nt: TGTGCCAGCAGGTCTCAGGACACCGGGGAGCTGTTTTTT

j_call: TRBJ2-3
v_call: TRBV7-9
clone_size: -
d_call: TRBD2
cdr3_aa: CASSSLGTSNIADTQYF
cdr3_nt: TGTGCCAGCAGCTCACTAGGGACTAGCAATATTGCAGATACGCAGTATTTT

j_call: TRBJ1-1
v_call: TRBV20-1
clone_size: few
d_call: -
cdr3_aa: CSNRLFSEAFF
cdr3_nt: TGCAGTAATAGACTTTTCTCCGAAGCTTTCTTT

j_call: TRBJ1-1
v_call: TRBV6-6
clone_size: -
d_call: -
cdr3_aa: CASSPAPVGEAFF
cdr3_nt: TGTGCCAGCAGCCCCGCGCCTGTCGGTGAAGCTTTCTTT